Below are 7 T cell receptor beta chains sequenced from a single sample in a study of long-term antiretroviral therapy in people with HIV. Running of the v3.0 immunoSEQ assay took place at survey level. The assay was immunoSEQ multiplex PCR, and TCRdb's table has in-frame clones only and misses some. The sample holds about 24,000 clones, more than 75% seen once. The input for sequencing was unsorted PBMCs, taken 1.8 years before starting antiretroviral therapy. The receptors were gathered from a woman aged 30 to 39 with HIV.

The CDR3 reads CASSFQSGNQPQHF. In DNA form, the CDR3 reads TGTGCCAGCAGTTTCCAAAGTGGGAATCAGCCCCAGCATTTT. The V and J genes are TRBV27 and TRBJ1-5, with D uncertain. This CDR3 is built from 14 residues. The ends were cut back, 3 bases at V and 4 bases at J, with 10 bases in the middle. Germline CDR1 reads MNHEY; CDR2 reads SMNVEV (reference sequence).

This rearrangement joins TRBV5-6 to TRBJ2-2; D possibly corresponds to TRBD1 (6 bases). Germline-derived CDR1 and CDR2 are SGHDT and YYEEEE. This CDR3 is 15 amino acids long. V was cut by 2 bases and J by 6 bases, with 14 bases left in between. The CDR3 region is CASSFRGTRPGELFF. Here the CDR3 DNA reads TGTGCCAGCAGCTTTCGAGGGACACGTCCCGGGGAGCTGTTTTTT.

The V and J genes are TRBV10-1 and TRBJ1-1; the D gene is possibly TRBD1 (5 bases). The CDR3 is made up of 15 amino acids. From germline, CDR1 is WNHNN and CDR2 SYGVQD (reference sequence). Trimming stripped 2 bases from V and 0 bases from J, with 10 bases between. The CDR3 DNA reads as TGCGCCAGCAGTGAGGGGGGTTTAATGAACACTGAAGCTTTCTTT. It yields the protein CASSEGGLMNTEAFF.

The V and J genes are TRBV7-2 and TRBJ2-5; D remains unclear. The CDR3 runs to 15 residues. Germline CDR1 SGHTA, CDR2 FQGNSA. V gave up 0 bases and J gave up 0 bases, with 8 bases separating them. The CDR3 DNA follows: TGTGCCAGCAGCTTAGCCTACTTGAACCAAGAGACCCAGTACTTC. It codes for CASSLAYLNQETQYF.

V usage is TRBV10-2 and J usage is TRBJ2-2; 8 bases line up with TRBD1. V lost 5 bases, J lost 5 bases, and 7 bases stayed unmatched. The CDR3 has 15 residues. Germline-derived CDR1 and CDR2 are WSHSY and SAAADI. The CDR3 loop reads CASSIPGQVTGELFF. As DNA, the CDR3 is TGCGCCAGCAGTATTCCGGGACAGGTGACCGGGGAGCTGTTTTTT.

The chain carries TRBV6-1 and TRBJ2-2, with D possibly called TRBD1 or TRBD2 (5 bases each). The V gene lost 3 bases and the J gene lost 1 base, with 12 bases spanning the gap. Germline V gene lookup returns CDR1 MNHNS and CDR2 SASEGT. This CDR3 is built from 16 residues. The CDR3 DNA reads as TGTGCCAGCAGTGATTATCGGGGCGTGAACACCGGGGAGCTGTTTTTT. Its translation is CASSDYRGVNTGELFF.

CDR3 sequence reads: CASSPQLAGQTGELFF. Written as DNA, the CDR3 is TGTGCCAGCAGCCCCCAACTAGCGGGGCAGACCGGGGAGCTGTTTTTT. The V gene is TRBV7-9, the J gene TRBJ2-2; the match to TRBD2 covers 10 bases. Germline V gene sequence: CDR1 SEHNR, CDR2 FQNEAQ (reference sequence). This CDR3 spans 16 amino acids. Losses at the gene ends were 5 bases for V and 5 bases for J; bases not matched to a gene: 8.